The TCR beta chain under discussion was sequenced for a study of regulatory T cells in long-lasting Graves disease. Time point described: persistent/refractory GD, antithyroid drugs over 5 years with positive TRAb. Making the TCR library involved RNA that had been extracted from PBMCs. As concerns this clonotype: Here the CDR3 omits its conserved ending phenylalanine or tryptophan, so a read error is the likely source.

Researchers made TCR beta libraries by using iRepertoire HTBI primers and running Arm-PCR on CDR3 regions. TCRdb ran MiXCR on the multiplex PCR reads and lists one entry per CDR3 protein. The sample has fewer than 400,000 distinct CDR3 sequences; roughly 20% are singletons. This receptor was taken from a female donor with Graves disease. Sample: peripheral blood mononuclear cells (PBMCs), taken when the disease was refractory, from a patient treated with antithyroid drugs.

CDR3: CASSVGATGTEAFS. The CDR3 DNA follows: TGTGCCAGCAGCGTAGGTGCGACAGGAACTGAAGCTTTCTCT. The chain has TRBV9 and TRBJ1-1, with a tentative D call TRBD1 (6 bases). Trimming stripped 0 bases from V and 5 bases from J, with 11 bases between. In germline, CDR1 is SGDLS, CDR2 YYNGEE. The CDR3 runs 14 residues.